The source of this T cell receptor (beta chain) is a study of T cell changes during pregnancy in multiple sclerosis. Trimming took 4 bases from V and 5 from J; bases not matched to a gene: 8. From germline, CDR1 is LGHNA and CDR2 YSLEER. CDR3 size: 15 residues. The assay was immunoSEQ multiplex PCR, and TCRdb's table has in-frame clones only and misses some. The sample has 77,000 or so clones, around 95% seen once. Specimen: peripheral blood, collected in the second trimester of pregnancy. The V and J genes are TRBV4-3 and TRBJ1-1; 9 bases agree with TRBD1. This receptor was taken from a female donor in good health, enrolled as a control in a pregnancy study. CDR3 sequence reads: CASSLRLTGGTEAFF. The CDR3 nucleotides are TGCGCCAGCAGCCTGAGACTGACAGGGGGAACTGAAGCTTTCTTT.